These T cell receptor beta chains were read from a single sample in a study of T cell changes during pregnancy in multiple sclerosis. Profiled with immunoSEQ multiplex PCR; TCRdb holds only in-frame clones, not every one. The table has 85,000 to 130,000 clones, 75% to 95% seen once. The sequencing here drew on peripheral blood, taken before pregnancy. The receptors here all came from a female donor with multiple sclerosis, enrolled in a pregnancy study. Each CDR3 is given with its conserved first and last residue. Fields, in order: D gene, V gene, clone size, J gene, CDR3 protein, CDR3 DNA. A D gene is named only where the DNA matches it firmly. The size field is filled for only some rows; it gives once, few, many or a size class.

.,TRBV13,few,TRBJ1-3,CASSPTGFGNTIYF,TGTGCCAGCAGCCCCACAGGCTTTGGAAACACCATATATTTT
TRBD2,TRBV11-3,.,TRBJ2-2,CASSFTSSGRDTGELFF,TGTGCCAGCAGCTTTACTTCTAGCGGGAGAGACACCGGGGAGCTGTTTTTT
.,TRBV5-6,.,TRBJ2-1,CASSHGVGGRFF,TGTGCCAGCAGCCATGGAGTGGGTGGTCGGTTCTTC
TRBD1,TRBV6-5,.,TRBJ2-5,CATRALDRGGETQYF,TGTGCCACCCGAGCCTTAGACAGGGGTGGGGAGACCCAGTACTTC
.,TRBV10-1,.,TRBJ1-3,CASSESTRGRNTIYF,TGCGCCAGCAGTGAGTCGACTCGAGGGAGAAACACCATATATTTT
.,TRBV11-2,.,TRBJ1-3,CASSPRPGGTGNTIYF,TGTGCCAGCAGCCCCCGGCCCGGAGGCACTGGAAACACCATATATTTT
TRBD1,TRBV5-4,.,TRBJ1-2,CASSWDRARYGYTF,TGTGCCAGCAGCTGGGACAGGGCTAGATATGGCTACACCTTC
.,TRBV5-1,.,TRBJ1-1,CASSLGGAPTEAFF,TGCGCCAGCAGCTTAGGGGGGGCGCCTACTGAAGCTTTCTTT
.,TRBV7-2,.,TRBJ1-3,CASSSSTTSSGNTIYF,TGTGCCAGCAGCTCCTCCACAACTAGCTCTGGAAACACCATATATTTT
.,TRBV7-2,.,TRBJ2-5,CASSLLAGIVETQYF,TGTGCCAGCAGCTTATTGGCGGGGATTGTAGAGACCCAGTACTTC
.,TRBV18,.,TRBJ2-2,CASSPPGRANTGELFF,TGTGCCAGCTCACCACCGGGCAGGGCGAACACCGGGGAGCTGTTTTTT
.,TRBV6-5,.,TRBJ2-7,CASTRPGTYEQYF,TGTGCCAGCACTCGGCCAGGCACCTACGAGCAGTACTTC
.,TRBV6-5,.,TRBJ2-7,CASSYLGPPYEQYF,TGTGCCAGCAGTTACCTTGGGCCGCCCTACGAGCAGTACTTC
.,TRBV6-4,.,TRBJ1-6,CASSQKQVAHIVSYNSPLHF,TGTGCCAGCAGTCAGAAACAGGTGGCCCACATCGTCTCCTATAATTCACCCCTCCACTTT
TRBD1,TRBV7-8,few,TRBJ2-7,CASSPGGGYEQYF,TGTGCCAGCAGCCCAGGGGGCGGATACGAGCAGTACTTC
TRBD2,TRBV6-5,.,TRBJ2-1,CASRPTSGLYNEQFF,TGTGCCAGCAGGCCGACTAGCGGGCTATACAATGAGCAGTTCTTC
TRBD2,TRBV7-9,.,TRBJ2-1,CASSLMLAGGPSEQFF,TGTGCCAGCAGCTTAATGCTAGCGGGAGGGCCGAGTGAGCAGTTCTTC
.,TRBV19,.,TRBJ2-1,CASSMALVGNEQFF,TGTGCCAGTAGTATGGCTCTAGTCGGCAATGAGCAGTTCTTC
TRBD2,TRBV7-9,.,TRBJ2-5,CASSLDPSGGASETQYF,TGTGCCAGCAGCTTAGACCCTAGCGGGGGTGCAAGTGAGACCCAGTACTTC
.,TRBV7-3,.,TRBJ2-3,CASSLKQPPDTQYF,TGTGCCAGCAGCTTAAAACAGCCACCAGATACGCAGTATTTT
.,TRBV27,.,TRBJ2-6,CASSLTPNRGANVLTF,TGTGCCAGCAGTTTAACACCCAATCGTGGGGCCAACGTCCTGACTTTC
TRBD2,TRBV5-1,.,TRBJ2-7,CASSSGTNSYEQYF,TGCGCCAGCAGCTCCGGGACTAACTCCTACGAGCAGTACTTC
TRBD1,TRBV10-3,.,TRBJ1-1,CAIRGQKNTEAFF,TGTGCCATCAGGGGACAGAAGAACACTGAAGCTTTCTTT
.,TRBV11-1,.,TRBJ2-2,CASSARTTGELFF,TGTGCCAGCAGCGCCCGGACTACCGGGGAGCTGTTTTTT
.,TRBV7-9,few,TRBJ1-6,CASSLVGQAPSF,TGTGCCAGCAGCTTAGTTGGGCAGGCACCCTCCTTT
.,TRBV27,.,TRBJ1-1,CASSSPTGGREAFF,TGTGCCAGCAGTTCCCCTACCGGGGGGAGGGAAGCTTTCTTT
.,TRBV7-9,once,TRBJ1-5,CASSLGGQPQHF,TGTGCCAGCAGCTTGGGAGGACAGCCCCAGCATTTT
TRBD2,TRBV5-4,.,TRBJ2-4,CASSPSGSLGVQYF,TGTGCCAGCAGCCCTAGCGGGTCCTTGGGCGTTCAGTACTTC
TRBD1,TRBV6-5,.,TRBJ1-2,CASALTGDYGYTF,TGTGCCAGCGCCCTCACAGGGGACTATGGCTACACCTTC
.,TRBV7-6,.,TRBJ2-7,CASSSSSYEQYF,TGTGCCAGCAGCTCGAGCTCCTACGAGCAGTACTTC
.,TRBV11-3,.,TRBJ2-5,CASSSVQGLGYQETQYF,TGTGCCAGCAGCTCGGTCCAGGGCTTAGGGTACCAAGAGACCCAGTACTTC
.,TRBV7-9,.,TRBJ2-1,CASSFPGSYNEQFF,TGTGCCAGCAGCTTCCCCGGTAGCTACAATGAGCAGTTCTTC
TRBD1,TRBV29-1,.,TRBJ1-5,CSVLTTGTGGNQPQHF,TGCAGCGTTCTTACGACCGGGACAGGAGGCAATCAGCCCCAGCATTTT
TRBD2,TRBV7-9,.,TRBJ2-5,CASSLTSGAKETQYF,TGTGCCAGCAGCTTAACTAGCGGGGCGAAAGAGACCCAGTACTTC
TRBD2,TRBV6-6,.,TRBJ2-1,CASRKQPGLAGGEQFF,TGTGCCAGCAGAAAACAACCGGGACTAGCGGGAGGGGAGCAGTTCTTC
.,TRBV28,.,TRBJ2-7,CASNYRDANYEQYF,TGTGCCAGCAATTACCGGGATGCAAACTACGAGCAGTACTTC
.,TRBV10-3,.,TRBJ1-3,CAISEAGHRSGNTIYF,TGTGCCATCAGTGAAGCGGGACACCGCTCTGGAAACACCATATATTTT
TRBD2,TRBV6-7,.,TRBJ2-7,CASSYIRGGHSYEQYF,TGTGCCAGCAGTTACATTCGCGGGGGGCATTCCTACGAGCAGTACTTC
.,TRBV9,.,TRBJ2-3,CASSVGSGVKTDTQYF,TGTGCCAGCAGCGTAGGGTCAGGGGTGAAAACAGATACGCAGTATTTT
.,TRBV7-9,.,TRBJ1-1,CASSSSNTEAFF,TGTGCCAGCAGCTCCTCGAACACTGAAGCTTTCTTT
.,TRBV29-1,.,TRBJ2-3,CSVEGRQSTDTQYF,TGCAGCGTTGAAGGTAGACAGAGCACAGATACGCAGTATTTT
TRBD1,TRBV30,.,TRBJ2-3,CAWTVGTGPDTQYF,TGTGCCTGGACTGTGGGGACAGGGCCAGATACGCAGTATTTT
.,TRBV19,.,TRBJ2-2,CATARGGPNTGELFF,TGTGCCACCGCCCGCGGGGGCCCGAACACCGGGGAGCTGTTTTTT
TRBD1,TRBV27,.,TRBJ1-2,CASSTRTLDRGLDDRGYTF,TGTGCCAGCAGTACCAGGACCCTGGACAGGGGGCTGGATGATAGAGGCTACACCTTC
TRBD2,TRBV11-3,.,TRBJ2-2,CASSSSPGGARGEELFF,TGTGCCAGCAGCTCGTCCCCCGGGGGGGCGAGAGGTGAGGAGCTGTTTTTT